This T cell receptor beta chain derives from a study of blood T cell repertoires in COVID-19. Donors were grouped by their self-reported clinical history. Donors in Cohort 3 counted as recovered after two negative PCRs, clearance, or symptom resolution. Per the original methods: The authors estimated nucleated cell counts from reference gene primer amplification. Sequencing used immunoSEQ multiplex PCR; TCRdb keeps in-frame clones, though not all of them. The DNA was the basis for D and trimming; V, J and clone size are from that table. The data contain around 200,000 clones, around four fifths of them singletons. Germline lookup yields CDR1 LGHDT and CDR2 YNNKEL (reference sequence). V shed 9 bases and J shed 3 bases, with 17 bases lying between them. This CDR3 contains 14 residues.

The genes are TRBV3-1 (or the pseudogene TRBV3-2) and TRBJ1-1, with D possibly being TRBD1 (5 bases). The sequenced sample consisted of PBMCs or T cells enriched from blood (not recorded which). The sequence was collected from a man between 35 and 55 years old who had recovered from COVID-19. In nucleotides, the CDR3 is TGTGCCAGTAGGGACTTGCACCGATACACTGAAGCTTTCTTT. Translation: CASRDLHRYTEAFF.